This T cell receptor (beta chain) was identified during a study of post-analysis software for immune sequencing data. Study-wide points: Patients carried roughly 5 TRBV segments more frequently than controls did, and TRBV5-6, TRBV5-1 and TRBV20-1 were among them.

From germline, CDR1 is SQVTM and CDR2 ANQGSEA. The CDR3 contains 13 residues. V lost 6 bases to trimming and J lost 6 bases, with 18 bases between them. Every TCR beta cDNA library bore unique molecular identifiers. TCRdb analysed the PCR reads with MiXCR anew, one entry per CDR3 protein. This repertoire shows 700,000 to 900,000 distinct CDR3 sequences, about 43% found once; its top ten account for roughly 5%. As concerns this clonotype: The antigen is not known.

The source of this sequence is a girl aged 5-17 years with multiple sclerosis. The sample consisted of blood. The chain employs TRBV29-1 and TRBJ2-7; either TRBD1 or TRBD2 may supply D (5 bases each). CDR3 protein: CSVLASGRAEQYF. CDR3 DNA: TGCAGCGTCCTCGCATCGGGACGAGCCGAGCAGTACTTC.